A selection of T cell receptor beta chains follows, all from one sample in a study of cytomegalovirus exposure and HLA in healthy donors. Some clones are missing from TCRdb's copy, which holds only in-frame ones; the method was immunoSEQ multiplex PCR. The sample records approximately 130,000 clones, more than 75% being singletons. Material for sequencing was PBMCs. The receptor source for this set is a woman in her 30s in good health and CMV-seronegative. The CDR3 runs from the conserved cysteine through the conserved F or W. Each record gives: D gene, J gene, V gene, clone size, CDR3 DNA, CDR3 protein. D genes are given only for firm matches. Part of the rows lack a size; the others show once, few, many or a class for expanded clones.

D gene: TRBD1; J gene: TRBJ1-1; V gene: TRBV7-6; clone size: -; CDR3 DNA: TGTGCCAGCAGCTCAAGACAGGGGGTTTACACTGAAGCTTTCTTT; CDR3 protein: CASSSRQGVYTEAFF
D gene: -; J gene: TRBJ1-5; V gene: TRBV7-9; clone size: few; CDR3 DNA: TGTGCCAGCAGCGCAGACAGTGTTAATCAGCCCCAGCATTTT; CDR3 protein: CASSADSVNQPQHF
D gene: -; J gene: TRBJ1-1; V gene: TRBV4-1; clone size: -; CDR3 DNA: TGCGCCAGCAGCCAAAAAGGGACTGTGAACACTGAAGCTTTCTTT; CDR3 protein: CASSQKGTVNTEAFF
D gene: -; J gene: TRBJ1-5; V gene: TRBV2; clone size: -; CDR3 DNA: TGTGCCAGCAGTAATCAGGGGTGGAATCAGCCCCAGCATTTT; CDR3 protein: CASSNQGWNQPQHF
D gene: TRBD1; J gene: TRBJ1-5; V gene: TRBV7-2; clone size: -; CDR3 DNA: TGTGCCAGCAGCCCGCACAACAGGGGGTTTAGCAATCAGCCCCAGCATTTT; CDR3 protein: CASSPHNRGFSNQPQHF
D gene: -; J gene: TRBJ1-5; V gene: TRBV4-1; clone size: once; CDR3 DNA: TGCGCCAGCAGCCAAGAACAATATAGCAATCAGCCCCAGCATTTT; CDR3 protein: CASSQEQYSNQPQHF
D gene: -; J gene: TRBJ2-3; V gene: TRBV27; clone size: once; CDR3 DNA: TGTGCCAGCAGTTTATCATCCCCGCCGGGCACAGATACGCAGTATTTT; CDR3 protein: CASSLSSPPGTDTQYF
D gene: TRBD1; J gene: TRBJ2-7; V gene: TRBV6-4; clone size: once; CDR3 DNA: TGTGCCAGCAGTGACTTCGAGACAGGGGGCTACGAGCAGTACTTC; CDR3 protein: CASSDFETGGYEQYF
D gene: TRBD2; J gene: TRBJ2-7; V gene: TRBV2; clone size: -; CDR3 DNA: TGTGCCAGCAGTCCGCGAGCGGGGGGAATTATGTACGAGCAGTACTTC; CDR3 protein: CASSPRAGGIMYEQYF
D gene: TRBD1; J gene: TRBJ2-2; V gene: TRBV27; clone size: -; CDR3 DNA: TGTGCCAGCAGTTCAAAACAGGGGGCTTTAACCGGGGAGCTGTTTTTT; CDR3 protein: CASSSKQGALTGELFF
D gene: -; J gene: TRBJ1-1; V gene: TRBV6-6; clone size: -; CDR3 DNA: TGTGCCAGCAGCCCCTGGGGACAAGTGAACACTGAAGCTTTCTTT; CDR3 protein: CASSPWGQVNTEAFF
D gene: TRBD1; J gene: TRBJ2-7; V gene: TRBV6-6; clone size: -; CDR3 DNA: TGTGCCAGCAGTTACGGGGGACAGGGAGCCTACGAGCAGTACTTC; CDR3 protein: CASSYGGQGAYEQYF
D gene: TRBD2; J gene: TRBJ2-1; V gene: TRBV5-1; clone size: -; CDR3 DNA: TGCGCCAGCAGCTTGGGACTAGCGGGGGCCTTTTACAATGAGCAGTTCTTC; CDR3 protein: CASSLGLAGAFYNEQFF
D gene: TRBD1; J gene: TRBJ2-3; V gene: TRBV7-6; clone size: -; CDR3 DNA: TGTGCCAGCAGCGCCCGGGACAGGACAGATACGCAGTATTTT; CDR3 protein: CASSARDRTDTQYF
D gene: -; J gene: TRBJ2-1; V gene: TRBV25-1; clone size: few; CDR3 DNA: TGTGCCAGCAGTGAATATACTTTAGCTGGCACCGAGCAGTTCTTC; CDR3 protein: CASSEYTLAGTEQFF
D gene: -; J gene: TRBJ1-2; V gene: TRBV2; clone size: -; CDR3 DNA: TGTGCCAGCAGTGAAGGGGTGGAGGGCTACACCTTC; CDR3 protein: CASSEGVEGYTF
D gene: TRBD1; J gene: TRBJ2-7; V gene: TRBV27; clone size: few; CDR3 DNA: TGTGCCAGCAGTCCCCGGACAGGCTACGAGCAGTACTTC; CDR3 protein: CASSPRTGYEQYF
D gene: TRBD2; J gene: TRBJ2-3; V gene: TRBV7-3; clone size: once; CDR3 DNA: TGTGCCAGCAGCCCCTGGGGGGGGTGGACAGATACGCAGTATTTT; CDR3 protein: CASSPWGGWTDTQYF